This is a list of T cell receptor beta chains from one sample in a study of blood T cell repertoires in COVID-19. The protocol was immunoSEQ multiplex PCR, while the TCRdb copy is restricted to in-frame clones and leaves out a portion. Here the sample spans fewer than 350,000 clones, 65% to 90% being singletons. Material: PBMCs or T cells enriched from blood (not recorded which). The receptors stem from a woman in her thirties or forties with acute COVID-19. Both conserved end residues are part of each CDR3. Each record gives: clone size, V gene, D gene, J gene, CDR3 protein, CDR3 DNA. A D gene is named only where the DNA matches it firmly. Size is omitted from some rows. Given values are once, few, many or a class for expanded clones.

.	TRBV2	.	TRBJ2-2	CASSVQGFTGELFF	TGTGCCAGCAGTGTTCAGGGGTTCACCGGGGAGCTGTTTTTT
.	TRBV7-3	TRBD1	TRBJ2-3	CASSLHVYRGSDTQYF	TGTGCCAGCAGCCTCCACGTCTACAGGGGGTCGGATACGCAGTATTTT
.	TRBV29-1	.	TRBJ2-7	CSVEMGSYEQYF	TGCAGCGTTGAAATGGGCAGCTACGAGCAGTACTTC
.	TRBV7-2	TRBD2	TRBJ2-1	CASYYRAGGPRNEQFF	TGTGCCAGCTATTACAGGGCGGGGGGGCCCCGGAATGAGCAGTTCTTC
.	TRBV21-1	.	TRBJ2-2	CASSKAPGSWREGQGGELFF	TGTGCCAGCAGCAAAGCCCCGGGGAGTTGGCGGGAGGGCCAGGGCGGGGAGCTGTTTTTT
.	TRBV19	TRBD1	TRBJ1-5	CASSIWGYPGQGDHSNQPQHF	TGTGCCAGTAGTATATGGGGTTATCCGGGACAGGGCGATCATAGCAATCAGCCCCAGCATTTT
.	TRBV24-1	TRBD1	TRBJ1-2	CATSDLGGQGRYYGYTF	TGTGCCACCAGTGATTTAGGGGGACAGGGTCGGTATTATGGCTACACCTTC
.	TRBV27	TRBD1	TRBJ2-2	CASSSDRSRTGELFF	TGTGCCAGCAGTTCGGACAGGTCGCGCACCGGGGAGCTGTTTTTT
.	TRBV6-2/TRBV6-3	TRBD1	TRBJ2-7	CASSYRQGASYEQYF	TGTGCCAGCAGTTATCGACAGGGGGCCTCCTACGAGCAGTACTTC
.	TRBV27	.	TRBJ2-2	CASSFRYSAGELFF	TGTGCCAGCAGTTTCCGGTACAGTGCCGGGGAGCTGTTTTTT
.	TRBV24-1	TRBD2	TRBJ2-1	CATSDLTSGSTHEQFF	TGTGCCACCAGTGATTTGACTAGCGGGAGTACCCATGAGCAGTTCTTC
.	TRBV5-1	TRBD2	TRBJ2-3	CASRDAGGGTDTQYF	TGCGCCAGCAGAGATGCGGGAGGTGGTACAGATACGCAGTATTTT
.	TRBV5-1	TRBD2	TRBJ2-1	CASSLPASGGYNEQFF	TGCGCCAGCAGCTTGCCGGCGAGCGGGGGTTACAATGAGCAGTTCTTC
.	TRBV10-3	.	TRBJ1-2	CAISDRQAIRGYTF	TGTGCCATCAGTGATAGGCAGGCTATCAGGGGCTACACCTTC
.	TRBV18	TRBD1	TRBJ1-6	CASSPPGQDNSPLHF	TGTGCCAGCTCACCACCCGGACAGGATAATTCACCCCTCCACTTT
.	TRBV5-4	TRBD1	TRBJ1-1	CASSPRDREHTEAFF	TGTGCCAGCAGCCCCCGGGACAGGGAGCACACTGAAGCTTTCTTT
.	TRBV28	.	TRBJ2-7	CASSLPSRADYEQYF	TGTGCCAGCAGTTTACCCTCCAGGGCGGACTACGAGCAGTACTTC
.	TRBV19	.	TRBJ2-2	CASTNQGANTGELFF	TGTGCCAGTACCAATCAGGGCGCGAACACCGGGGAGCTGTTTTTT
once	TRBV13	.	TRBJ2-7	CASSFISASSYEQYF	TGTGCCAGCAGCTTTATCTCGGCTAGCAGCTACGAGCAGTACTTC
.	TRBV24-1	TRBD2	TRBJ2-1	CATSGKGGGPLSYNEQFF	TGTGCCACCAGTGGGAAAGGCGGGGGGCCCCTCTCCTACAATGAGCAGTTCTTC
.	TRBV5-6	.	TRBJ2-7	CASSLNRGATPTYEQYF	TGTGCCAGCAGCTTGAATCGGGGGGCGACCCCCACCTACGAGCAGTACTTC
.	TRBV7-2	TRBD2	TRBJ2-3	CASRLGRARDTQYF	TGTGCCAGCAGACTCGGGAGGGCCAGAGATACGCAGTATTTT
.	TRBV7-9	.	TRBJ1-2	CASSLYGGIYTF	TGTGCCAGCAGCTTATATGGAGGTATCTACACCTTC
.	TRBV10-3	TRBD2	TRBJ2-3	CAISTKLLAGGSDTQYF	TGTGCCATCAGTACGAAGTTACTAGCGGGAGGTTCTGATACGCAGTATTTT
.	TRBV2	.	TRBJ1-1	CASSESAVNTEAFF	TGTGCCAGCAGTGAATCGGCGGTGAACACTGAAGCTTTCTTT
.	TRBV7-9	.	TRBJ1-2	CASSSLQGKAHGYTF	TGTGCCAGCAGCTCTCTACAGGGTAAAGCTCATGGCTACACCTTC
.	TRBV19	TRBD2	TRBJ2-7	CASRLAGVSYEQYF	TGTGCCAGCCGACTAGCGGGAGTTTCTTACGAGCAGTACTTC
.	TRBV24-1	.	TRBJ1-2	CATSDLNAVHGYTF	TGTGCCACCAGTGATTTAAACGCGGTACATGGCTACACCTTC
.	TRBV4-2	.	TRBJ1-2	CASSLETRHDINYGYTF	TGTGCCAGCAGCCTAGAAACCCGACATGATATCAACTATGGCTACACCTTC
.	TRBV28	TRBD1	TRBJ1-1	CASSSTGGMNTEAFF	TGTGCCAGCAGTTCGACAGGGGGGATGAACACTGAAGCTTTCTTT
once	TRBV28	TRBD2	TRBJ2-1	CATKSMTSGGYNEQFF	TGTGCCACCAAGTCTATGACTAGCGGGGGGTACAATGAGCAGTTCTTC
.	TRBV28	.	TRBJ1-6	CASTESSYNSPLHF	TGTGCCAGCACGGAGAGCTCCTATAATTCACCCCTCCACTTT
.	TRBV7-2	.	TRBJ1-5	CASSPVSSNQPQHF	TGTGCCAGCAGCCCGGTTAGCAGCAATCAGCCCCAGCATTTT
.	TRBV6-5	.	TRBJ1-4	CASSYSLDEKLFF	TGTGCCAGCAGTTACTCTCTAGATGAAAAACTGTTTTTT
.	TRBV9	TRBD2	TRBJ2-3	CASSPVAGGFADTQYF	TGTGCCAGCAGCCCAGTGGCGGGGGGGTTTGCAGATACGCAGTATTTT
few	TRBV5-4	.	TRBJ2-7	CASSFPGLGGGGQYF	TGTGCCAGCAGCTTCCCAGGCCTGGGGGGAGGAGGGCAGTACTTC
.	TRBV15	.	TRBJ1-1	CATSSNPKYMNTEAFF	TGTGCCACCAGCAGTAACCCTAAATATATGAACACTGAAGCTTTCTTT
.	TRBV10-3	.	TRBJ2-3	CAIRPRERVSTDTQYF	TGTGCCATCAGACCCCGCGAGCGGGTCAGCACAGATACGCAGTATTTT
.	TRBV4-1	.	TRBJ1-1	CASSQVAVMNTEAFF	TGCGCCAGCAGCCAAGTAGCAGTGATGAACACTGAAGCTTTCTTT
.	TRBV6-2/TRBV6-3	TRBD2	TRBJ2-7	CASSYGTSGPSREQYF	TGTGCCAGCAGTTATGGGACTAGCGGTCCTTCTCGGGAGCAGTACTTC
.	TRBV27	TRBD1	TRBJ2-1	CASSFLQGAKNEQFF	TGTGCCAGCAGTTTTCTTCAGGGGGCGAAAAATGAGCAGTTCTTC
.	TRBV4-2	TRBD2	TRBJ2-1	CASSLPLYGLAIVNEQFF	TGTGCCAGCAGCCTCCCCCTCTACGGACTAGCGATTGTAAATGAGCAGTTCTTC
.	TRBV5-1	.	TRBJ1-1	CASSLRPRDSTEAFF	TGCGCCAGCAGCTTGCGCCCCCGAGATTCCACTGAAGCTTTCTTT